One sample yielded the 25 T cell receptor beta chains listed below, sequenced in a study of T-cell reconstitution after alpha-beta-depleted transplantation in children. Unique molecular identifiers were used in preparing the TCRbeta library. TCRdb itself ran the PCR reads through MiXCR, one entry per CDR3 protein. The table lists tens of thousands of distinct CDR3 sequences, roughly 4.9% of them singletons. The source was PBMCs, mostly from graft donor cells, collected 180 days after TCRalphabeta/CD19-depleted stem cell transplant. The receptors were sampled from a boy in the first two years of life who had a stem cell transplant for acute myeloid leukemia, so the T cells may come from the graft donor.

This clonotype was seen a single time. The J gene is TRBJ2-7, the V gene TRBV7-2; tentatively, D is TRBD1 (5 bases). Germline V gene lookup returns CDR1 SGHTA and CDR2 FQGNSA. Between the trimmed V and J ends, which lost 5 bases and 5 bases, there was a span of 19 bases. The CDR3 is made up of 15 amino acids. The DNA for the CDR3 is TGTGCCAGCAGCCCCCGATGGGCAGGGTCCCACGAGCAGTACTTC. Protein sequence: CASSPRWAGSHEQYF.

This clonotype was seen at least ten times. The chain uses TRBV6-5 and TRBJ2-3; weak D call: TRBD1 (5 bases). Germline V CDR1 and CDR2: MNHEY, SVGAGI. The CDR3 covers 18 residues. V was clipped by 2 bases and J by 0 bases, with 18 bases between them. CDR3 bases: TGTGCCAGCAGTTACAGCCACCCAAAGGGGCTAAGCACAGATACGCAGTATTTT. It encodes CASSYSHPKGLSTDTQYF.

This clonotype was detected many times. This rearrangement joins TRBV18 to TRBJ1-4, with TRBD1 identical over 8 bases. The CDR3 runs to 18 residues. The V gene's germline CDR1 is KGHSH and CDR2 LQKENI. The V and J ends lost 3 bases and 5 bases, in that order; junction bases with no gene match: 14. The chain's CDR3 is CASSPLSGYGTGNEKLFF. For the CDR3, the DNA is TGTGCCAGCTCACCGCTCTCTGGATATGGGACAGGAAATGAAAAACTGTTTTTT.

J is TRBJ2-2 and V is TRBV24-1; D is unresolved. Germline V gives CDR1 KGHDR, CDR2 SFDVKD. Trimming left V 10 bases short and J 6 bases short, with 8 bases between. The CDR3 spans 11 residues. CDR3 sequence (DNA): TGTGCCACAGGATATTCCGGGGAGCTGTTTTTT. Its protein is CATGYSGELFF.

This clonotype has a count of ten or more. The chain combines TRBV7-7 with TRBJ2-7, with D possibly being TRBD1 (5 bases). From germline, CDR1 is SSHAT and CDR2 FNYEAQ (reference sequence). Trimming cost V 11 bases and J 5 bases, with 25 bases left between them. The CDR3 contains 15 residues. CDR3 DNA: TGTGCCGTGGGGCAGGCTTCTGAGCTTGACGACGAGCAGTACTTC. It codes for CAVGQASELDDEQYF.

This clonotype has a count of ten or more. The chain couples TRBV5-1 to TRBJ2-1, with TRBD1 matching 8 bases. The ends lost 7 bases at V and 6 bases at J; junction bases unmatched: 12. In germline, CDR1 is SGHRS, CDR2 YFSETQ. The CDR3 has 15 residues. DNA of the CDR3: TGCGCCAGCCTAAAGTGGACAGGGAATAGCAATGAGCAGTTCTTC. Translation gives CASLKWTGNSNEQFF.

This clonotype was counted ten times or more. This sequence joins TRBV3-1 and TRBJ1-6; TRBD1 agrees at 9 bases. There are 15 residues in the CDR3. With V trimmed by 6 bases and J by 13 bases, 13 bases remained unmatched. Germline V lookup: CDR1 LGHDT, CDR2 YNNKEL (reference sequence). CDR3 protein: CASSGPGQGLFPLHF. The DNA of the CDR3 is TGTGCCAGCAGTGGCCCGGGACAGGGTCTTTTTCCCCTCCACTTT.

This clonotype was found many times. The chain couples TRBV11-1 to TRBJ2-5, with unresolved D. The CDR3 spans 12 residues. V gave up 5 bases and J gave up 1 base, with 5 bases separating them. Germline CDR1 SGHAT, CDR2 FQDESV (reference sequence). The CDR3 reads CASSLTQETQYF. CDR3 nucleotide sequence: TGTGCCAGCAGCCTGACCCAAGAGACCCAGTACTTC.

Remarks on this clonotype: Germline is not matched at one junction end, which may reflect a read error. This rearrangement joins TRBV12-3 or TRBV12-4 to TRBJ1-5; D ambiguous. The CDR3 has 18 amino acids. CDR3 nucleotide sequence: TGTGCCATCAGTTCCCTAAACCTCGGCGTCTATAGCAATCAGCCCCAGCATTTT. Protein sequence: CAISSLNLGVYSNQPQHF.

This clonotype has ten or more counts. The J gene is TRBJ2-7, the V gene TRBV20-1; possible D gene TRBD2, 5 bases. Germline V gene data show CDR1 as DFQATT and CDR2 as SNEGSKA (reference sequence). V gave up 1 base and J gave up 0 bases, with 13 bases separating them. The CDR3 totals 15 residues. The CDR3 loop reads CSARVGGPSSYEQYF. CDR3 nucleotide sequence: TGCAGTGCTAGAGTGGGCGGGCCGTCCTCCTACGAGCAGTACTTC.

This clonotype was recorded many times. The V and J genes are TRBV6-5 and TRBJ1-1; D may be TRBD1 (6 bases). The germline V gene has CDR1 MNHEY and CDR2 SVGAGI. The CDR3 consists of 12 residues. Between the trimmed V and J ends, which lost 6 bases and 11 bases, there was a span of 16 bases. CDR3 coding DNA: TGTGCCAGCAGCCGGGGGGCGGGAAGGGCTTTCTTT. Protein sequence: CASSRGAGRAFF.

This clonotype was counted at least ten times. The CDR3 region is CAWSPWTGFNEQYF. As DNA, the CDR3 is TGTGCCTGGAGTCCTTGGACAGGGTTTAACGAGCAGTACTTC. The chain uses TRBV30 and TRBJ2-7; 8 nucleotides line up with TRBD1. The CDR3 length is 14 residues. Germline V lookup: CDR1 GTSNPN, CDR2 SVGIG (reference sequence). Trimming at V came to 2 bases and at J to 5 bases, leaving 8 bases not matched to a gene.

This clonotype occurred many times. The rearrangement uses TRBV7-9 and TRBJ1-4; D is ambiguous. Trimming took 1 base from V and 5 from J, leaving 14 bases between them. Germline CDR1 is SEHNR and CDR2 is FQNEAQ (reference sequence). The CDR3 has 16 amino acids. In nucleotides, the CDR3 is TGTGCCAGCAGCTTAGTCGCAGTCGGGCCCAATGAAAAACTGTTTTTT. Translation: CASSLVAVGPNEKLFF.

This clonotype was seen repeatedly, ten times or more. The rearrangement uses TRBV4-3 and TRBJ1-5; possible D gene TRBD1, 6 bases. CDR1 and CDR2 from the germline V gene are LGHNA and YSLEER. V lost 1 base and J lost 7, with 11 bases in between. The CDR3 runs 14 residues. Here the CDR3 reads CASSQATGLQPQHF. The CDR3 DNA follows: TGCGCCAGCAGCCAAGCAACAGGGCTCCAGCCCCAGCATTTT.

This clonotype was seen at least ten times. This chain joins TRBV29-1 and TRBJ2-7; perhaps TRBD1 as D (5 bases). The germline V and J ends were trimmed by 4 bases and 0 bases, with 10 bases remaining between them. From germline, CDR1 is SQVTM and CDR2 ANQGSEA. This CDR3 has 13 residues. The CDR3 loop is CSVAGASSYEQYF. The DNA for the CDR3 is TGCAGCGTTGCTGGGGCGAGCTCCTACGAGCAGTACTTC.

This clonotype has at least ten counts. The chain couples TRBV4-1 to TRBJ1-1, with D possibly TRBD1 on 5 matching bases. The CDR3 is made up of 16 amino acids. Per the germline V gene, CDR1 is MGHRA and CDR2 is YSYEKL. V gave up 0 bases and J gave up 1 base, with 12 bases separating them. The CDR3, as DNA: TGCGCCAGCAGCCAAGATAGCGGCAGGGCGAACACTGAAGCTTTCTTT. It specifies CASSQDSGRANTEAFF.

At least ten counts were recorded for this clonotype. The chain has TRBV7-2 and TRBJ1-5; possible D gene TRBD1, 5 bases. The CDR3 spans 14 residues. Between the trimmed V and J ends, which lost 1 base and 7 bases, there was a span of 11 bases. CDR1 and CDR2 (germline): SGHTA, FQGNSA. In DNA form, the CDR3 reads TGTGCCAGCAGCTTAGGCCCCAGGGAACAGCCCCAGCATTTT. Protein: CASSLGPREQPQHF.

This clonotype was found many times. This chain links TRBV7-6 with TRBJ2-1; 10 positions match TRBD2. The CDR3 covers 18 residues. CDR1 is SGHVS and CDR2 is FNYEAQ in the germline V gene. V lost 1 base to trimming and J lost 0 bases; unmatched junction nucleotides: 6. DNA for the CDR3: TGTGCCAGCAGCTTAGGGACTAGCGGTCCCAGCTCCTACAATGAGCAGTTCTTC. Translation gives CASSLGTSGPSSYNEQFF.

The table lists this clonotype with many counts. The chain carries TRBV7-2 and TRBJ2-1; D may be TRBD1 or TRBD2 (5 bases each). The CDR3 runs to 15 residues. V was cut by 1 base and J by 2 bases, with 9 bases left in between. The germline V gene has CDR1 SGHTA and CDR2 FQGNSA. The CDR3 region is CASSLGVGAYNEQFF. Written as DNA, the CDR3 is TGTGCCAGCAGCTTAGGGGTGGGGGCCTACAATGAGCAGTTCTTC.

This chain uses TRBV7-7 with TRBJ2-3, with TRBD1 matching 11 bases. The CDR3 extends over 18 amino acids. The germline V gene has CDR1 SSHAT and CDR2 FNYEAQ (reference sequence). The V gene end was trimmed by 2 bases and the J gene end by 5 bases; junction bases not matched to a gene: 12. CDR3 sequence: CASSLMGLGQGALDTQYF. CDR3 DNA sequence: TGTGCCAGCAGCTTAATGGGTCTTGGACAGGGGGCATTAGATACGCAGTATTTT.

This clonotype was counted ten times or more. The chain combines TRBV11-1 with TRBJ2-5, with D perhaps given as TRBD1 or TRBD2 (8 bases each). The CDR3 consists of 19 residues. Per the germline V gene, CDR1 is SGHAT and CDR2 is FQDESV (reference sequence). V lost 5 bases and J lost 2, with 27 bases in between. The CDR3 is CASSQLRVRGLAGQETQYF. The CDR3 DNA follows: TGTGCCAGCAGCCAGCTCCGGGTCAGGGGGCTAGCGGGTCAAGAGACCCAGTACTTC.

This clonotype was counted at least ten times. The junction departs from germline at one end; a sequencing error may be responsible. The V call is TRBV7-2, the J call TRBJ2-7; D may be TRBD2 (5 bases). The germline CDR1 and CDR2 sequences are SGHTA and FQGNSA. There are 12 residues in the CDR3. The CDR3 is CASSLALLATDF. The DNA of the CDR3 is TGTGCCAGCAGCTTAGCGCTGTTAGCGACGGACTTC.

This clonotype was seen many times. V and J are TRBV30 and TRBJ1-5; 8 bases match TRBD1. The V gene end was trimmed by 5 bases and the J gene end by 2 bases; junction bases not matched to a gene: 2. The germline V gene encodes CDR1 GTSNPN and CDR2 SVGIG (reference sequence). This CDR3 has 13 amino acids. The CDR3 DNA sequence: TGTGCCTGGGACAGGGGCCGCAATCAGCCCCAGCATTTT. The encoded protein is CAWDRGRNQPQHF.

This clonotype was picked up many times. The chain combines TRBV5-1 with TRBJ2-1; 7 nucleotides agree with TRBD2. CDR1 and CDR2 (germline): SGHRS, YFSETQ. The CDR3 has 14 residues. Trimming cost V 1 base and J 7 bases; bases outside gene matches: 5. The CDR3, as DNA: TGCGCCAGCAGCTTGACCCACGGGGGGAATGAGCAGTTCTTC. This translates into CASSLTHGGNEQFF.

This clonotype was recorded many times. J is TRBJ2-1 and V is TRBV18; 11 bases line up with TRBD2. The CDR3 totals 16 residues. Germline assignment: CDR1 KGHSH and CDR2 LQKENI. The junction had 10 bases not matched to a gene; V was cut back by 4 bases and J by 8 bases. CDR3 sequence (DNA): TGTGCCAGCTCACTAATAGCGGGGGGGCCTGTGGATGAGCAGTTCTTC. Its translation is CASSLIAGGPVDEQFF.